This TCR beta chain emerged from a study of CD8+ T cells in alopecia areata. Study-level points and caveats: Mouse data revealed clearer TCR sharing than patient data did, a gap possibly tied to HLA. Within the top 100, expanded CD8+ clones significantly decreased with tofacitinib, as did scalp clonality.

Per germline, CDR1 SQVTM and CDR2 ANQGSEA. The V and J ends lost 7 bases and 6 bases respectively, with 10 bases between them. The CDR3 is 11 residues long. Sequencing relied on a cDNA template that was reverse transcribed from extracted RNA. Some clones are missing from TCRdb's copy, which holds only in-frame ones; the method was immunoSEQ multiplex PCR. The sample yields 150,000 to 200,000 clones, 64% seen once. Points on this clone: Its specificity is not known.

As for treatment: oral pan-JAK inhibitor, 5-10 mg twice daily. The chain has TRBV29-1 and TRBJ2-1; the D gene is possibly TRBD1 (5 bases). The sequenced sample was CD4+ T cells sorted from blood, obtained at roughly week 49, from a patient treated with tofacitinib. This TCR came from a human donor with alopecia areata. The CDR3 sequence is CSGQRGNEQFF. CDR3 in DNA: TGCAGCGGCCAAAGGGGCAATGAGCAGTTCTTC.